One and the same sample provided the 21 T cell receptor beta chains below, sequenced in a study of blood T cell repertoires in COVID-19. Sequenced by immunoSEQ multiplex PCR; TCRdb stores in-frame clones only, minus some. The sample includes about 250,000 clones, 65% to 90% of them seen just once. Sequenced input: PBMCs or T cells enriched from blood (not recorded which). These receptors came from a middle-aged man who had recovered from COVID-19.

This clone was recorded only once. V is TRBV5-6 and J is TRBJ1-1, with D tentatively TRBD1 (5 bases). The ends were cut back, 4 bases at V and 4 bases at J, with 14 bases in the middle. The CDR3 is 14 amino acids. Germline CDR1 and CDR2: SGHDT and YYEEEE. Here the CDR3 DNA reads TGTGCCAGCAGCGGCGGGGTAGGGACCACTGAAGCTTTCTTT. This encodes CASSGGVGTTEAFF.

This chain connects TRBV5-5 to TRBJ1-6; D gene unclear. Trimming stripped 2 bases from V and 0 bases from J, with 9 bases between. The CDR3 has 16 residues. Germline V lookup: CDR1 SGHKS, CDR2 YYEKEE (reference sequence). CDR3 coding DNA: TGTGCCAGCAGCTTTCTGGGGAGCTCCTATAATTCACCCCTCCACTTT. Its translation: CASSFLGSSYNSPLHF.

The chain has TRBV29-1 and TRBJ2-5; 8 positions agree with TRBD2. The CDR3 has 15 amino acids. The V gene's germline CDR1 is SQVTM and CDR2 ANQGSEA. V trimming: 4 bases; J trimming: 0 bases; junction bases outside the gene matches: 7. In DNA form, the CDR3 reads TGCAGCGTTGCCCGACTAGCGCAGTACCAAGAGACCCAGTACTTC. Translation: CSVARLAQYQETQYF.

The chain uses TRBV13 and TRBJ1-4; TRBD1 matches 9 bases. Per germline, CDR1 PRHDT and CDR2 FYEKMQ (reference sequence). Germline trimming cut 5 bases from V and 0 bases from J; bases unmatched to any gene: 7. CDR3 length equals 17 residues. CDR3 in DNA: TGTGCCAGCAGCCGGACAGGGGTAGGCGCAACTAATGAAAAACTGTTTTTT. It specifies CASSRTGVGATNEKLFF. The full variable domain, completed using reference TRBV13 and TRBJ1-4, is AAGVIQSPRHLIKEKRETATLKCYPIPRHDTVYWYQQGPGQDPQFLISFYEKMQSDKGSIPDRFSAQQFSDYHSELNMSSLELGDSALYFCASSRTGVGATNEKLFFGSGTQLSVL.

V usage is TRBV11-2 and J usage is TRBJ2-3; 7 bases fit TRBD2. Trimming removed 2 bases from V and 5 bases from J; junction bases left unmatched: 10. The germline V gene has CDR1 SGHAT and CDR2 FQNNGV. The CDR3 contains 16 residues. The CDR3 region has the DNA TGTGCCAGCAGCTTAAGCGGGACGGGAATCGGAGATACGCAGTATTTT. Its protein is CASSLSGTGIGDTQYF.

The CDR3 spells CASSPVGRSNEQYF. For the CDR3, the DNA is TGTGCCAGCAGCCCCGTGGGCAGGTCTAACGAGCAGTACTTC. This chain uses TRBV11-2 with TRBJ2-7; unclear D gene. This CDR3 region has 14 residues. The V and J ends lost 5 bases and 5 bases respectively, with 16 bases between them. The germline V gene has CDR1 SGHAT and CDR2 FQNNGV.

The V and J genes are TRBV5-1 and TRBJ2-7, with TRBD2 as a possible D gene (7 bases). V lost 4 bases to trimming and J lost 4 bases, with 12 bases between them. CDR1 and CDR2 from the germline V gene are SGHRS and YFSETQ. This CDR3 is built from 13 residues. CDR3 residues: CASSGGGSYEQYF. In nucleotides, the CDR3 is TGCGCCAGCAGCGGGGGCGGGAGTTACGAGCAGTACTTC.

Note on this clone: Distinct nucleotide sequences in the sample also encode this CDR3. This chain's CDR3 is CASSPPGLAGGRTGELFF. CDR3 DNA sequence: TGTGCCAGCAGCCCGCCGGGACTAGCGGGGGGGCGGACCGGGGAGCTGTTTTTT. V gene TRBV7-3 combines with J gene TRBJ2-2; 16 bases align to TRBD2. The CDR3 totals 18 residues. Germline CDR1 is SGHTA and CDR2 is FQGTGA. V dropped 5 bases and J dropped 5; count of bases not matched to a gene: 8.

The chain couples TRBV3-1 (or the pseudogene TRBV3-2) to TRBJ1-2; D remains unclear. This CDR3 has 12 amino acids. Germline values: CDR1 LGHDT, CDR2 YNNKEL (reference sequence). V was trimmed by 7 bases and J by 2 bases, leaving 8 bases between them. CDR3 nucleotides: TGTGCCAGCACCTCGGGGAACTATGGCTACACCTTC. This encodes CASTSGNYGYTF.

The table lists this clone with a count of one. V gene TRBV4-2 combines with J gene TRBJ2-1; 8 nucleotides line up with TRBD1. V lost 0 bases, J lost 2 bases, and 6 bases stayed unmatched. CDR1 LGHNA and CDR2 YNFKEQ come from the germline V gene. The CDR3 is 17 amino acids. The CDR3 DNA sequence: TGTGCCAGCAGCCAAGAGTTCTCGGGACAGGCCTACAATGAGCAGTTCTTC. Amino acid sequence: CASSQEFSGQAYNEQFF.

This chain uses TRBV29-1 with TRBJ2-3; D remains ambiguous. The CDR3 contains 16 residues. Germline V gene data show CDR1 as SQVTM and CDR2 as ANQGSEA. Trimming stripped 0 bases from V and 4 bases from J, with 17 bases between. The CDR3 nucleotides are TGCAGCGTTGAAGATCTATGGCAGGTGGTTGCAGATACGCAGTATTTT. The encoded protein is CSVEDLWQVVADTQYF.

The J gene is TRBJ1-6, the V gene TRBV5-5, with D possibly matching TRBD1 (6 bases). CDR3 length: 15 amino acids. Trimming shortened V by 3 bases and J by 7 bases, and 14 bases separated the two germline ends. CDR1 and CDR2 (germline): SGHKS, YYEKEE (reference sequence). The CDR3 is CASSSTGQPNSPLHF. The CDR3 DNA is TGTGCCAGCAGCTCTACAGGACAGCCGAATTCACCCCTCCACTTT.

A remark on this clone: At one end, the junction sequence differs from germline, possibly due to a read error. The rearrangement links TRBV20-1 to TRBJ2-1, with D unresolved. CDR3 size: 11 residues. In germline, CDR1 is DFQATT, CDR2 SNEGSKA (reference sequence). CDR3 in amino acids: CSASFYDEQFF. CDR3 in DNA: TGCAGTGCTAGCTTCTACGATGAGCAGTTCTTC.

The chain joins TRBV9 to TRBJ2-7; the D is unclear. V was clipped by 0 bases and J by 7 bases, with 14 bases between them. Germline V gene sequence: CDR1 SGDLS, CDR2 YYNGEE. This CDR3 has 14 residues. CDR3 residues: CASSVDALLREQYF. In DNA, the CDR3 is TGTGCCAGCAGCGTAGACGCCCTTCTGCGGGAGCAGTACTTC.

The V and J genes are TRBV12-3 or TRBV12-4 and TRBJ2-7, with D perhaps matching TRBD2 (6 bases). The CDR3 loop spans 12 amino acids. The germline V and J ends were trimmed by 1 base and 6 bases, with 7 bases remaining between them. CDR3 sequence: CASSLVGGEQYF. In nucleotides, the CDR3 is TGTGCCAGCAGTTTAGTGGGGGGCGAGCAGTACTTC.

CDR3 loop: CAISAGAIGSDEKLFF. CDR3 nucleotides: TGTGCCATCAGTGCAGGGGCTATCGGTTCGGATGAAAAACTGTTTTTT. The chain joins TRBV10-3 to TRBJ1-4; weak D call: TRBD1 (6 bases). Germline CDR1 reads ENHRY; CDR2 reads SYGVKD. Between the trimmed V and J ends, which lost 4 bases and 6 bases, there was a span of 18 bases. This CDR3 contains 16 residues.

The CDR3 DNA is TGTGCCAGCAGTTTGGGCCAGGGCGAGCAGTACTTC. Amino acids: CASSLGQGEQYF. The chain employs TRBV12-3 or TRBV12-4 and TRBJ2-7; a weak D match, TRBD1 (5 bases). The V and J ends lost 3 bases and 6 bases respectively, with 9 bases between them. The CDR3 covers 12 residues.

The chain uses TRBV30 and TRBJ2-4; D is uncertain. This CDR3 has 12 residues. Trimming stripped 4 bases from V and 6 bases from J, with 10 bases between. Germline CDR1 GTSNPN, CDR2 SVGIG (reference sequence). CDR3 sequence (DNA): TGTGCCTGGACCCTAGGCCGAAACATTCAGTACTTC. This translates into CAWTLGRNIQYF.

Regarding this clone: One junction end does not reproduce the germline sequence, and a read error may be involved. The chain carries TRBV6-4 and TRBJ1-5; the D is unclear. From germline, CDR1 is MRHNA and CDR2 SNTAGT. There are 15 residues in the CDR3. The CDR3, as DNA: TGTGCCAGCAGTGACTCAGGGCATAGCGATCAGCCCCAGCATTTT. It yields the protein CASSDSGHSDQPQHF.

This chain uses TRBV4-1 with TRBJ1-5; 7 nucleotides line up with TRBD1. CDR3 length: 16 amino acids. Trimming removed 2 bases from V and 2 bases from J; junction bases left unmatched: 6. The germline V gene has CDR1 MGHRA and CDR2 YSYEKL. The CDR3 reads CASSQILTGGNQPQHF. The CDR3 bases are TGCGCCAGCAGCCAAATCCTTACAGGGGGCAATCAGCCCCAGCATTTT.

This chain joins TRBV28 and TRBJ1-3, with 8 bases matching TRBD1. V dropped 1 base and J dropped 4; count of bases not matched to a gene: 9. This CDR3 has 17 residues. Germline V gene sequence: CDR1 MDHEN, CDR2 SYDVKM. This CDR3 reads CASSLSLGQGGGNTIYF. The CDR3 region has the DNA TGTGCCAGCAGTTTATCCCTAGGACAGGGAGGAGGAAACACCATATATTTT.